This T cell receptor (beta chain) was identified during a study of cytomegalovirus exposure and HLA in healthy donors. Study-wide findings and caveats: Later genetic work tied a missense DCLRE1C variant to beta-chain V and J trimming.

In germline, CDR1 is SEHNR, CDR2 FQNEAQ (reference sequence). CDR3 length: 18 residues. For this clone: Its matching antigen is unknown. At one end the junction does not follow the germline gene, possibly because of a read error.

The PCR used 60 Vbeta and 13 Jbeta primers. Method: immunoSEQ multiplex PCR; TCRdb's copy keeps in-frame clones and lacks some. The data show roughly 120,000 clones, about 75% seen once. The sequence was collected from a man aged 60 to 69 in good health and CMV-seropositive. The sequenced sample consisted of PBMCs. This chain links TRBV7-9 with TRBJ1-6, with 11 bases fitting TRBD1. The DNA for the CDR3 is TGTTCCAGCAGCTTTGGGACAGGGGGTTCATCCTATAATTCACCCCTCCACTTT. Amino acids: CSSSFGTGGSSYNSPLHF.